The source of this T cell receptor (beta chain) is a study of T cell responses to AZD1222 COVID-19 vaccine. The CDR3 consists of 15 residues. Deletions cut 6 bases from V and 0 bases from J, with 14 bases between. The germline CDR1 and CDR2 sequences are SEHNR and FQNEAQ (reference sequence). Some clones are missing from TCRdb's copy, which holds only in-frame ones; the method was immunoSEQ multiplex PCR. The table shows 130,000 or so clones, with around 90% occurring only once. V usage is TRBV7-9 and J usage is TRBJ1-1, with D uncertain. The sample here was peripheral blood, taken on day 0 of AZD1222 vaccination. This receptor was identified in an adult in good health. This CDR3 reads CASRGRRSLNTEAFF. CDR3 nucleotides: TGTGCCAGCAGGGGCCGACGTAGTCTGAACACTGAAGCTTTCTTT. Complete variable domain (other parts from reference TRBV7-9 and TRBJ1-1): DTGVSQNPRHKITKRGQNVTFRCDPISEHNRLYWYRQTLGQGPEFLTYFQNEAQLEKSRLLSDRFSAERPKGSFSTLEIQRTEQGDSAMYLCASRGRRSLNTEAFFGQGTRLTVV.